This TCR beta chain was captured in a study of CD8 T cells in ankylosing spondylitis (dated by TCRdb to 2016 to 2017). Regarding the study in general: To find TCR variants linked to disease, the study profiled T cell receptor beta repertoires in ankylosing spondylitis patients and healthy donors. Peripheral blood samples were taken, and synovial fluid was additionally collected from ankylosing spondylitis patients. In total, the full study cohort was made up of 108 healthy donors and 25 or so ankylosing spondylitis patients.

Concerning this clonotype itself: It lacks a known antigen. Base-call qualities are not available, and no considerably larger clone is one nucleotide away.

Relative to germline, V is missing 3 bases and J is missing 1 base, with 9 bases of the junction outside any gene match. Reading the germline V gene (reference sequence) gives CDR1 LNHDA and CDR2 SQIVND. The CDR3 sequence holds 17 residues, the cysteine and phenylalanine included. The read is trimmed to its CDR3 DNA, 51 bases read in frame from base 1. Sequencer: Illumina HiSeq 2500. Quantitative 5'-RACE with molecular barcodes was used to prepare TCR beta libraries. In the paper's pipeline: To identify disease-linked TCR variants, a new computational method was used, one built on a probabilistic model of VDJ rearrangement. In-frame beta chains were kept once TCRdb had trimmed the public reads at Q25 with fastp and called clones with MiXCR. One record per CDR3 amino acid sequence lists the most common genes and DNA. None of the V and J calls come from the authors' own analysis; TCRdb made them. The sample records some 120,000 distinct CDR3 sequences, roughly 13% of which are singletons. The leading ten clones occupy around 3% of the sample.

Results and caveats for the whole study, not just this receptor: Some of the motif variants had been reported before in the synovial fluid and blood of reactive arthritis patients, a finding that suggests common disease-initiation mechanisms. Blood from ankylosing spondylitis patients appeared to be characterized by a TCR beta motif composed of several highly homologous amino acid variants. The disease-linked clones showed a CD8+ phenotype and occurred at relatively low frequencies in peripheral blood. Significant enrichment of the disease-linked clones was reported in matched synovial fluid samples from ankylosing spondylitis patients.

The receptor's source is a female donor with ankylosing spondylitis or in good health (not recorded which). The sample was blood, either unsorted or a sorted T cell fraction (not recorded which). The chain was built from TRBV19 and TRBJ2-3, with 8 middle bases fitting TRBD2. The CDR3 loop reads CASSIRHPAGGTDTQYF. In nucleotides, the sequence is TGTGCCAGTAGTATCCGCCATCCAGCGGGGGGCACAGATACGCAGTATTTT.